This is a list of T cell receptor beta chains from one sample in a study of blood T cell repertoires in COVID-19. TCRdb keeps only in-frame clones here, not all; method: immunoSEQ multiplex PCR. Altogether 70,000 to 95,000 clones are present, roughly 89% being singletons, with the ten largest covering roughly 13%. Source material: peripheral blood. Receptors were obtained from an older man with active or convalescent COVID-19. Both conserved end residues are part of each CDR3. The order of the fields is clone size, D gene, V gene, J gene, CDR3 DNA, CDR3 protein. D genes are given only for firm matches. Size values are once, few and many counts, or a class for expanded clones, and some rows have none.

>.|.|TRBV29-1|TRBJ2-5
TGCAGCGTTGAGTACTACCAAGAGACCCAGTACTTC
CSVEYYQETQYF
>.|TRBD1|TRBV28|TRBJ1-2
TGTGCCAGCAGTTTTCTAACAGGGGCCGGAGGGGGTGGCTACACCTTC
CASSFLTGAGGGGYTF
>.|TRBD1|TRBV19|TRBJ1-4
TGTGCCAGTAGCCTCAACAGGGGTGAAAAACTGTTTTTT
CASSLNRGEKLFF
>.|TRBD1|TRBV28|TRBJ1-6
TGTGCCAGCAGCTCGGGACAGACCAGGTACTCACCCCTCCACTTT
CASSSGQTRYSPLHF
>.|TRBD1|TRBV5-4|TRBJ2-3
TGTGCCAGCAGCTTGGACAGGGGGCGCACAGATACGCAGTATTTT
CASSLDRGRTDTQYF
>.|TRBD2|TRBV19|TRBJ2-1
TGTGCCAGTAGTATAAGTATGCTAGCGGGGACCAACAATGAGCAGTTCTTC
CASSISMLAGTNNEQFF
>.|.|TRBV28|TRBJ2-2
TGTGCCAGCACCCAAGGGGGTAACCGGGAGCTGTTTTTT
CASTQGGNRELFF
>few|TRBD1|TRBV28|TRBJ2-3
TGTGCCAGCAGTTTATACAGGGGGCGCGGAGATACGCAGTATTTT
CASSLYRGRGDTQYF
>few|TRBD1|TRBV7-2|TRBJ1-3
TGTGCCAGCAGCCGCCTTGGGACAGGTGGAAACACCATATATTTT
CASSRLGTGGNTIYF
>.|TRBD2|TRBV3-1/TRBV3-2|TRBJ2-3
TGTGCCAGCAGCCAAGTAGCGGGAAGGACAGATACGCAGTATTTT
CASSQVAGRTDTQYF
>once|TRBD2|TRBV3-1/TRBV3-2|TRBJ2-7
TGTGCCAGCAGCCAAGTAGCGGGAGTCTCAGCCTACGAGCAGTACTTC
CASSQVAGVSAYEQYF
>.|.|TRBV5-1|TRBJ1-2
TGCGCCAGCAGCTTGGGCGCATCGACGGGGGGCGCAGGTGGCTACACCTTC
CASSLGASTGGAGGYTF
>few|TRBD1|TRBV15|TRBJ2-7
TGTGCCACCAGCAGAGGTCATCCAGGGGGCGAGCAGTACTTC
CATSRGHPGGEQYF
>.|.|TRBV5-1|TRBJ1-1
TGCGCCAGCAGCTTGGCGGGGAATGGAGCTTTCTTT
CASSLAGNGAFF
>.|.|TRBV5-3|TRBJ1-2
TGTGCCAGAAGCCCGACCCACATCCCCTCTGGACAAGCTAACTATGGCTACACCTTC
CARSPTHIPSGQANYGYTF
>.|TRBD2|TRBV19|TRBJ2-1
TGTGCCAGTAGTATAGGGGGGGGGTTCTCCTACAATGAGCAGTTCTTC
CASSIGGGFSYNEQFF
>.|TRBD1|TRBV3-1/TRBV3-2|TRBJ2-2
TGTGCCAGCAGTCTCCGGGACAGGGGATCCGGGGAGCTGTTTTTT
CASSLRDRGSGELFF
>.|TRBD1|TRBV30|TRBJ1-2
TGTGCCTGGAGTGTACGAGGACAGGGACTTACGCATGGCTACACCTTC
CAWSVRGQGLTHGYTF
>.|.|TRBV28|TRBJ1-2
TGTGCCAGCAGTCCACCAGGGGCTTCGGGTGGCTACACCTTC
CASSPPGASGGYTF
>once|TRBD1|TRBV7-8|TRBJ2-7
TGTGCCAGCAGCCTGGGACAGAGTTCTAACGAGCAGTACTTC
CASSLGQSSNEQYF
>.|TRBD1|TRBV23-1|TRBJ1-5
TGCGCCAGCAGTCAATCGGGGACAGGGGGAAATCAGCCCCAGCATTTT
CASSQSGTGGNQPQHF
>.|.|TRBV2|TRBJ1-1
TGTGCCAGCAGTCAAAACACTGAAGCTTTCTTT
CASSQNTEAFF
>.|.|TRBV28|TRBJ1-6
TGTGCCAGTAGGGGGTTACGATCCCTCCACTTT
CASRGLRSLHF
>.|.|TRBV5-1|TRBJ2-5
TGCGCCAGCAACTTACCTCGACTGATGGCCGTCCAAGAGACCCAGTACTTC
CASNLPRLMAVQETQYF
>.|.|TRBV4-1|TRBJ1-5
TGCGCCAGCAGCCAAAACCCGCTGCAGGGGCACAGCAATCAGCCCCAGCATTTT
CASSQNPLQGHSNQPQHF
>.|.|TRBV28|TRBJ1-6
TGTGCCAGCAGGTCCGGGTCCTATAATTCACCCCTCCACTTT
CASRSGSYNSPLHF
>.|TRBD2|TRBV3-1/TRBV3-2|TRBJ2-3
TGTGCCAGCCGATCTAAACTAGCGGGAGTTGTAGATACGCAGTATTTT
CASRSKLAGVVDTQYF
>.|TRBD2|TRBV4-3|TRBJ2-1
TGCGCCAGCAGTCGGAGGGACTACTACAATGAGCAGTTCTTC
CASSRRDYYNEQFF
>.|TRBD2|TRBV24-1|TRBJ2-5
TGTGCCACCAGTGACCCGGGACTAGCGGGACAAGAGACCCAGTACTTC
CATSDPGLAGQETQYF
>.|.|TRBV18|TRBJ2-2
TGTGCCAGCTCAGAAAGGGGCGCGAACACCGGGGAGCTGTTTTTT
CASSERGANTGELFF
>.|.|TRBV4-1|TRBJ1-1
TGCGCCAGCAGCCGCCCTTTGAGGGCTGAAGCTTTCTTT
CASSRPLRAEAFF
>.|.|TRBV19|TRBJ1-5
TGTGCCAGTACCGGACCGCCAGGGGATCAGCCCCAGCATTTT
CASTGPPGDQPQHF
>.|.|TRBV11-2|TRBJ2-5
TGTGCCAGCAGTTCGCCTCAGGATCCAGGGCCTGAGTACCAAGAGACCCAGTACTTC
CASSSPQDPGPEYQETQYF
>.|TRBD2|TRBV25-1|TRBJ2-3
TGTGCCAGCAGTGCCGGGGGGGCAGATACGCAGTATTTT
CASSAGGADTQYF
>.|TRBD1|TRBV6-6|TRBJ1-2
TGTGCCAGCAGTAACGCGGGACAGGGGGTGGTTGGCTACACCTTC
CASSNAGQGVVGYTF
>.|TRBD1|TRBV6-5|TRBJ2-3
TGTGCCACCCAGACAGGGGGCTATAATCCGGATACGCAGTATTTT
CATQTGGYNPDTQYF
>.|TRBD1|TRBV6-5|TRBJ2-7
TGTGCCAGCAGCCGCCCAGGGACAGGTTACTACGAGCAGTACTTC
CASSRPGTGYYEQYF
>.|TRBD2|TRBV27|TRBJ2-1
TGTGCCAGCAGTTCCCCTAGCGGGATTTACAATGAGCAGTTCTTC
CASSSPSGIYNEQFF
>.|.|TRBV5-1|TRBJ2-7
TGCGCCAGCAGCTTAGCGGGTGAGGGATACGAGCAGTACTTC
CASSLAGEGYEQYF
>.|.|TRBV6-2/TRBV6-3|TRBJ1-2
TGTGCCAGCAGTTCAGCAGCAGGGAATAACTATGGCTACACCTTC
CASSSAAGNNYGYTF
>.|TRBD1|TRBV28|TRBJ2-7
TGTGCCAGCGGCACGGGACAGGGGAACGAGCAGTACTTC
CASGTGQGNEQYF
>.|TRBD1|TRBV20-1|TRBJ1-3
TGCAGTGCTAGTGAGGGGGCCGCTGGAAACACCATATATTTT
CSASEGAAGNTIYF
>few|.|TRBV5-4|TRBJ1-4
TGTGCCAGCAGCTTCTCCGCCGGGGCCAGGGGAGTACGGAAACTGTTTTTT
CASSFSAGARGVRKLFF
>.|.|TRBV5-5|TRBJ2-7
TGTGCCAGCAGTCGCGGTCTAGGGAGCGGCGAGCAGTACTTC
CASSRGLGSGEQYF
>.|.|TRBV23-1|TRBJ1-5
TGCGCCAGCACCCGCAGATGTGTCCAGCATTTT
CASTRRCVQHF
>.|.|TRBV6-2/TRBV6-3|TRBJ1-5
TGTGCCAGCAGTTCCCTCGGTACTCAGCCCCAGCATTTT
CASSSLGTQPQHF
>.|TRBD2|TRBV4-1|TRBJ2-2
TGCGCCAGCAGCCAAGACCCCGTCCTAGCGGGGACCGGGGAGCTGTTTTTT
CASSQDPVLAGTGELFF
>.|.|TRBV7-9|TRBJ1-3
TGTGCCAGCAGCTTAGTTTCAGGGGCTGGAAACACCATATATTTT
CASSLVSGAGNTIYF
>.|.|TRBV20-1|TRBJ2-1
TGCAGTGCAAGAAGGGAGGAGCAGTTCTTC
CSARREEQFF
>few|.|TRBV20-1|TRBJ1-5
TGCAGTGCTAGTTCTTCGACAGGTGGCAATCAGCCCCAGCATTTT
CSASSSTGGNQPQHF
>.|.|TRBV27|TRBJ2-7
TGTGCCAGCAGTTTATCGGGGGGATCCTACGAGCAGTACTTC
CASSLSGGSYEQYF
>.|.|TRBV3-1/TRBV3-2|TRBJ1-6
TGTGCCAGCAGCCAAGTGGCAGGGCGTTCACCCCTCCACTTT
CASSQVAGRSPLHF
>.|.|TRBV28|TRBJ1-5
TGTGCCAGCAAAGGACGGGGGAGCAATCAGCCCCAGCATTTT
CASKGRGSNQPQHF
>.|.|TRBV7-2|TRBJ1-2
TGTGCCAGCAGCTTAATGAGGACAGTCAACTATGGCTACACCTTC
CASSLMRTVNYGYTF
>.|TRBD2|TRBV19|TRBJ2-2
TGTGCCAGTACCCCGGGGGGGGTCAACACCGGGGAGCTGTTTTTT
CASTPGGVNTGELFF
>.|.|TRBV28|TRBJ1-3
TGTGCCAGCAGTTCCGCTGGAAACACCATATATTTT
CASSSAGNTIYF
>.|.|TRBV5-1|TRBJ1-1
TGCGCCAGCAGCTTGGCCTCCAGGGGCAATGAAGCTTTCTTT
CASSLASRGNEAFF